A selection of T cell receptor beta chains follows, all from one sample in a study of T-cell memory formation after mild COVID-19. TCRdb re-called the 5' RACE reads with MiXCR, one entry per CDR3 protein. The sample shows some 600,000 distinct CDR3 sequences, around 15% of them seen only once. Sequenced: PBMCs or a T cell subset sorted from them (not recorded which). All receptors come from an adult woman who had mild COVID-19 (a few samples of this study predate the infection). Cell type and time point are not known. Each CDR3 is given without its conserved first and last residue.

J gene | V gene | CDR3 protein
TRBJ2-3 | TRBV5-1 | ASSSGTTNTQY
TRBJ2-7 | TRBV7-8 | ASSLGPGGEQY
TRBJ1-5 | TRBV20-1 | SASSGTASISPQH
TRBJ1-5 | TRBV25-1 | ASSESQASFNQPQH
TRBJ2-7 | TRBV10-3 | AISESGAEERNEQY
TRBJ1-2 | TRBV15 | ATKPGDRYNYGYT
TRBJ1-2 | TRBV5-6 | ASSPQDTNYGYT
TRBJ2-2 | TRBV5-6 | ASTRTGVNTGELF
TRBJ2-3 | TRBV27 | ASLPGGTDTQY
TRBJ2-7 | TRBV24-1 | ATSEAGQGGTYEQY
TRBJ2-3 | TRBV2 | ASIPGLRGGTDTQY
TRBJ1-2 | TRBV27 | ASSPRQAIAYGYT
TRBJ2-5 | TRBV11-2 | ASSLLRGNQETQY
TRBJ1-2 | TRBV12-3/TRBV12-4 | ASSPTAVYGYT
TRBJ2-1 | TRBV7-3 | ASSLERSNEQF
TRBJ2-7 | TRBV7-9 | ASSLSETGTNEQY
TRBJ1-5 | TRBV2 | ASSDRAGGPQH
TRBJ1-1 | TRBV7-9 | ASSTQSGGRTEAF
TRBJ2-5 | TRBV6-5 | ASSYIETQY
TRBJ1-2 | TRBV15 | ATSSSGTGVGDGYT
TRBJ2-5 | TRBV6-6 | ASSFWRERRETQY
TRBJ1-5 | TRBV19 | ASSPGGLGQPQH
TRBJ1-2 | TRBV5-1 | ASSLVAGANYGYT
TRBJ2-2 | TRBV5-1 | ASSLDGSPTGELF